The source of this TCR beta chain is a study of blood T cells in healthy people across ages. Study context: For every two T cells, template switching captured about one barcoded beta molecule. Whole-study results and caveats: Roughly linearly, TCR beta diversity per million T cells fell as age increased. More naive CD4+ cells and higher diversity marked long-lived donors relative to aged donors.

About this clonotype itself: Its antigen is not known.

The CDR3 extends over 13 amino acids. The V end was cut by 11 bases, the J end by 5 bases, with 16 bases between. Per germline, CDR1 ENHRY and CDR2 SYGVKD. Primed by a sample-barcoded 5' primer and a J-beta primer mix, a second PCR proceeded for 7 to 11 cycles. Template switching added a 12-random-nucleotide identifier to every cDNA molecule. TCRdb itself ran the 5' RACE reads through MiXCR, one entry per CDR3 protein. The sample holds over a million distinct CDR3 sequences, 42% seen once. The V and J genes are TRBV10-3 and TRBJ2-4, with D uncertain. This receptor was taken from a woman under 30 in good health. The sequenced material came from blood. DNA of the CDR3: TGTGCCTTTCCCCCACAGACCGAAAACATTCAGTACTTC. This sequence encodes CAFPPQTENIQYF.